The 29 T cell receptor beta chains in this list originate from one sample, sequenced in a study of sequential checkpoint blockade in melanoma. Measured with immunoSEQ multiplex PCR; TCRdb has only the in-frame clones, and not every one. The sample records some 17,000 clones, around 63% being singletons. Treatment: randomized to nivolumab then ipilimumab (arm A) or the reverse (arm B). Sequenced here: CD8+ T cells sorted from blood (inferred from file names), sampled from a patient given nivolumab and ipilimumab in sequence. The receptor source for this set is a human donor with melanoma.

This clone was counted once. In DNA, the CDR3 is TGCGCCAGCAGCGCCGGGACAGGGCACACCGGGGAGCTGTTTTTT. Encoded protein: CASSAGTGHTGELFF. V and J are TRBV5-1 and TRBJ2-2; 9 bases line up with TRBD1. The CDR3 length is 15 residues. V lost 4 bases, J lost 3 bases, and 4 bases stayed unmatched. Per germline, CDR1 SGHRS and CDR2 YFSETQ.

The J gene is TRBJ2-7, the V gene TRBV5-1; 7 bases are shared with TRBD1. The germline CDR1 and CDR2 sequences are SGHRS and YFSETQ. The CDR3 is 16 residues long. V was pared by 0 bases and J by 4 bases, with 10 bases of the junction left unmatched. The CDR3 coding sequence is TGCGCCAGCAGCTTGGATTGGGGACAGCCACTATACGAGCAGTACTTC. Residues: CASSLDWGQPLYEQYF.

The chain employs TRBV6-5 and TRBJ1-1; no definite D call. This CDR3 comprises 15 residues. CDR1 and CDR2 from the germline V gene are MNHEY and SVGAGI. The ends were cut back, 5 bases at V and 1 base at J, with 14 bases in the middle. CDR3 DNA sequence: TGTGCCAGCAGTACCCATTACACACAGAACACTGAAGCTTTCTTT. It translates to CASSTHYTQNTEAFF.

The chain combines TRBV7-3 with TRBJ2-7; D gene unclear. The CDR3 is made up of 18 amino acids. Trimming took 3 bases from V and 3 from J, leaving 24 bases between them. Germline V gene sequence: CDR1 SGHTA, CDR2 FQGTGA. This chain's CDR3 is CASSLRKPSSVVYYEQYF. The CDR3 DNA reads as TGTGCCAGCAGCTTGAGAAAACCCTCCAGCGTGGTGTACTACGAGCAGTACTTC.

As for this clone: This likely traces to a read error, being one base from a far larger clone. The chain is built from TRBV9 and TRBJ1-1; D might be TRBD1 (6 bases). Germline V gene lookup returns CDR1 SGDLS and CDR2 YYNGEE. CDR3 length equals 16 residues. The CDR3 protein is CDSSALYSVQGTEAFF. DNA for the CDR3: TGTGACAGCAGCGCCCTTTATTCCGTACAGGGCACTGAAGCTTTCTTT.

CDR3 sequence: CASSDSTEGGEQYF. The CDR3 region has the DNA TGTGCCAGCAGTGACTCGACAGAAGGCGGCGAGCAGTACTTC. This chain joins TRBV6-4 and TRBJ2-7, with a weak D call TRBD1 (5 bases). Germline V gives CDR1 MRHNA, CDR2 SNTAGT. The CDR3 runs 14 residues. Trimming removed 0 bases from V and 6 bases from J, with 12 bases in between.

The genes are TRBV5-4 and TRBJ2-5, with TRBD1 identical over 7 bases. Trimming removed 0 bases from V and 3 bases from J; junction bases left unmatched: 5. Germline V CDR1 and CDR2: SGHNT, YYREEE (reference sequence). This CDR3 is built from 15 residues. CDR3 protein: CASSLALTGKETQYF. CDR3 DNA sequence: TGTGCCAGCAGCTTGGCCCTGACAGGGAAAGAGACCCAGTACTTC. Filled out from reference TRBV5-4 and TRBJ2-5, the complete variable domain reads ETGVTQSPTHLIKTRGQQVTLRCSSQSGHNTVSWYQQALGQGPQFIFQYYREEENGRGNFPPRFSGLQFPNYSSELNVNALELDDSALYLCASSLALTGKETQYFGPGTRLLVL.

The table lists this clone with a count of one. V usage is TRBV6-6 and J usage is TRBJ2-2; TRBD1 agrees at 7 bases. Germline V gene lookup returns CDR1 MNHNY and CDR2 SVGAGI (reference sequence). The length of the CDR3 is 14 residues. V was pared by 10 bases and J by 8 bases, with 13 bases of the junction left unmatched. CDR3 coding DNA: TGTGCCATCGCCGGGACAGCCTCCGGAGGGGAGCTGTTTTTT. It translates to CAIAGTASGGELFF.

CDR3 DNA: TGCGCCAGCAGCCACACGGGACAGATGAACACTGAAGCTTTCTTT. This gives the protein CASSHTGQMNTEAFF. The rearrangement links TRBV4-1 to TRBJ1-1; 7 bases line up with TRBD1. V lost 3 bases, J lost 0 bases, and 4 bases stayed unmatched. CDR1 MGHRA and CDR2 YSYEKL come from the germline V gene. There are 15 residues in the CDR3.

By share of the sample, this clone is medium-sized. The gene calls are TRBV7-6 and TRBJ2-7; TRBD2 matches at 8 bases. The CDR3 totals 14 residues. Germline CDR1 reads SGHVS; CDR2 reads FNYEAQ. Germline trimming cut 5 bases from V and 3 bases from J; bases unmatched to any gene: 6. The CDR3: CASSPTSGGYEQYF. The CDR3 nucleotides are TGTGCCAGCAGCCCCACCAGCGGGGGCTACGAGCAGTACTTC.

The sample holds a few counts of this clone. The chain recombines TRBV5-1 with TRBJ1-1; TRBD1 agrees at 7 bases. CDR1 is SGHRS and CDR2 is YFSETQ in the germline V gene. Trimming at V came to 2 bases and at J to 7 bases, leaving 8 bases not matched to a gene. The CDR3 spans 14 residues. The CDR3 sequence is CASSFENRGFEAFF. DNA for the CDR3: TGCGCCAGCAGCTTTGAAAACAGGGGATTTGAAGCTTTCTTT.

This CDR3 reads CASSVGGRDYGYTF. The CDR3 DNA reads TGTGCCAGCAGCGTAGGGGGGCGCGACTATGGCTACACCTTC. The gene calls are TRBV9 and TRBJ1-2; D perhaps matches TRBD1 (6 bases). The CDR3 spans 14 residues. CDR1 is SGDLS, CDR2 YYNGEE, per germline. V shed 0 bases and J shed 3 bases, with 9 bases lying between them.

This clone is termed medium-sized. The chain employs TRBV7-2 and TRBJ1-4; 9 bases match TRBD1. This CDR3 has 17 residues. The ends lost 5 bases at V and 5 bases at J; junction bases unmatched: 12. Per germline, CDR1 SGHTA and CDR2 FQGNSA. CDR3 sequence reads: CASSGRDRAHRNEKLFF. CDR3 in DNA: TGTGCCAGCAGCGGCCGGGACAGGGCCCACCGGAATGAAAAACTGTTTTTT.

CDR3 bases: TGTGCCAGCTCCCGGGACAGCTCCTACGAGCAGTACTTC. This translates into CASSRDSSYEQYF. This chain uses TRBV27 with TRBJ2-7, with TRBD1 identical over 7 bases. The CDR3 has 13 amino acids. Germline loops: CDR1 MNHEY, CDR2 SMNVEV (reference sequence). Trimming cost V 8 bases and J 0 bases; bases outside gene matches: 4.

The chain is built from TRBV5-6 and TRBJ2-5, with D tentatively TRBD1 (5 bases). CDR1 and CDR2 (germline): SGHDT, YYEEEE. Trimming cost V 0 bases and J 6 bases, with 12 bases left between them. CDR3 length: 14 residues. The CDR3 here is CASSLAAGKKTQYF. Here the CDR3 DNA reads TGTGCCAGCAGCTTGGCCGCAGGGAAAAAGACCCAGTACTTC.

V gene TRBV29-1 combines with J gene TRBJ1-2, with D perhaps matching TRBD1 (5 bases). The germline gives CDR1 SQVTM, CDR2 ANQGSEA. V shed 6 bases and J shed 5 bases, with 19 bases lying between them. There are 14 residues in the CDR3. The CDR3 nucleotides read TGCAGCGTCGATACTCCGGGAGGGGAGTATGGCTACACCTTC. It codes for CSVDTPGGEYGYTF.

The chain couples TRBV18 to TRBJ1-2; TRBD1 aligns across 7 bases. With V trimmed by 3 bases and J by 4 bases, 8 bases remained unmatched. The CDR3 spans 15 residues. From germline, CDR1 is KGHSH and CDR2 LQKENI. Written as DNA, the CDR3 is TGTGCCAGCTCACCGCGACAGGGATATGTCTATGGCTACACCTTC. It codes for CASSPRQGYVYGYTF.

This chain connects TRBV7-9 to TRBJ2-3, with D possibly matching TRBD1 (5 bases). Germline lookup yields CDR1 SEHNR and CDR2 FQNEAQ (reference sequence). V was pared by 4 bases and J by 0 bases, with 14 bases between. The CDR3 loop spans 16 amino acids. The CDR3 reads CASSSTRATSTDTQYF. The CDR3 bases are TGTGCCAGCAGCTCGACCAGGGCCACTAGCACAGATACGCAGTATTTT.

V and J are TRBV7-9 and TRBJ1-2; TRBD1 agrees at 9 bases. The CDR3 covers 17 residues. Germline-derived CDR1 and CDR2 are SEHNR and FQNEAQ (reference sequence). V was clipped by 1 base and J by 4 bases; unmatched bases: 10. DNA for the CDR3: TGTGCCAGCAGCTTAGGGGAGAACAGGGGGCGCCGCTATGGCTACACCTTC. Translating gives CASSLGENRGRRYGYTF.

The V gene is TRBV30, the J gene TRBJ1-5, with TRBD1 as a possible D gene (5 bases). The CDR3 is 14 residues long. The V end was cut by 2 bases, the J end by 2 bases, with 10 bases between. CDR1 is GTSNPN and CDR2 is SVGIG in the germline V gene (reference sequence). CDR3 residues: CAWSRIGGNQPQHF. The CDR3 DNA is TGTGCCTGGAGTCGAATAGGGGGCAATCAGCCCCAGCATTTT.

The chain carries TRBV6-1 and TRBJ2-1, with TRBD2 identical over 11 bases. Germline loops: CDR1 MNHNS, CDR2 SASEGT. The V gene end was trimmed by 1 base and the J gene end by 7 bases; junction bases not matched to a gene: 3. The CDR3 loop spans 15 amino acids. CDR3 in amino acids: CASSEVAGGQNEQFF. CDR3 DNA sequence: TGTGCCAGCAGTGAAGTAGCGGGGGGGCAAAATGAGCAGTTCTTC.

This clone came up a few times. The V gene is TRBV7-3, the J gene TRBJ2-7; 11 bases are a match to TRBD1. CDR3 length equals 14 residues. The trim removed 3 bases at V and 3 bases at J, leaving 1 base unmatched. Germline loops: CDR1 SGHTA, CDR2 FQGTGA. CDR3 sequence reads: CASSLGQGDYEQYF. As DNA, the CDR3 is TGTGCCAGCAGCTTGGGACAGGGGGACTACGAGCAGTACTTC.

This clone was detected only a few times. The V gene is TRBV6-1, the J gene TRBJ1-2; no clear D. V lost 2 bases, J lost 2 bases, and 6 bases lay in between. This CDR3 is built from 13 residues. Germline CDR1 and CDR2: MNHNS and SASEGT. As DNA, the CDR3 is TGTGCCAGCAGTGAAAAGGAGAACTATGGCTACACCTTC. Its translation is CASSEKENYGYTF.

This clone has just one count. Distinct nucleotide sequences in the sample also encode this CDR3. V and J are TRBV9 and TRBJ2-7; tentatively, D is TRBD1 (6 bases). Trimming pared 3 bases from V and 6 bases from J, leaving 13 bases between. The V gene's germline CDR1 is SGDLS and CDR2 YYNGEE. The CDR3 contains 13 residues. The CDR3 sequence: CASSETGSGEQYF. DNA of the CDR3: TGTGCCAGCAGCGAAACAGGGAGCGGCGAGCAGTACTTC. Filled out from reference TRBV9 and TRBJ2-7, the complete variable domain reads DSGVTQTPKHLITATGQRVTLRCSPRSGDLSVYWYQQSLDQGLQFLIQYYNGEERAKGNILERFSAQQFPDLHSELNLSSLELGDSALYFCASSETGSGEQYFGPGTRLTVT.

The chain is built from TRBV27 and TRBJ1-2, with D possibly TRBD1 on 5 matching bases. The CDR3 runs to 15 residues. From germline, CDR1 is MNHEY and CDR2 SMNVEV (reference sequence). V dropped 6 bases and J dropped 0 bases, with 14 bases sitting between them. Written as DNA, the CDR3 is TGTGCCAGCAGGCAGGGAGGCCTCTCTAACTATGGCTACACCTTC. Protein: CASRQGGLSNYGYTF.

This chain joins TRBV11-2 and TRBJ2-7, with D possibly TRBD2 on 5 matching bases. The ends were cut back, 0 bases at V and 0 bases at J, with 9 bases in the middle. The germline V gene has CDR1 SGHAT and CDR2 FQNNGV. This CDR3 has 15 amino acids. As DNA, the CDR3 is TGTGCCAGCAGCTTAGATGCCGGGGTCTCCTACGAGCAGTACTTC. Its translation is CASSLDAGVSYEQYF.

V and J are TRBV28 and TRBJ2-7; the D gene is possibly TRBD2 (6 bases). The germline V gene has CDR1 MDHEN and CDR2 SYDVKM. The CDR3 runs to 14 residues. Trimming left V 6 bases short and J 5 bases short, with 17 bases between. The CDR3 reads CASSPVGGSDEQYF. The CDR3 bases are TGTGCCAGCAGCCCCGTGGGGGGATCCGACGAGCAGTACTTC.

In its sample, this clone was seen a few times. V and J are TRBV4-1 and TRBJ2-3, with D possibly TRBD2 on 5 matching bases. Germline V lookup: CDR1 MGHRA, CDR2 YSYEKL. V lost 0 bases, J lost 2 bases, and 9 bases lay in between. CDR3 size: 15 residues. The CDR3 loop reads CASSQDEGSTDTQYF. The CDR3 DNA follows: TGCGCCAGCAGCCAAGACGAGGGATCCACAGATACGCAGTATTTT.

The chain combines TRBV27 with TRBJ2-5; D remains unclear. The J call may be in error: the DNA end matches TRBJ2-7 better. The germline V gene encodes CDR1 MNHEY and CDR2 SMNVEV (reference sequence). The CDR3 is 16 amino acids. CDR3 region: CASSLLTELPVYEQYF. Written as DNA, the CDR3 is TGTGCCAGCAGTTTATTGACGGAGCTGCCTGTGTACGAGCAGTACTTC.